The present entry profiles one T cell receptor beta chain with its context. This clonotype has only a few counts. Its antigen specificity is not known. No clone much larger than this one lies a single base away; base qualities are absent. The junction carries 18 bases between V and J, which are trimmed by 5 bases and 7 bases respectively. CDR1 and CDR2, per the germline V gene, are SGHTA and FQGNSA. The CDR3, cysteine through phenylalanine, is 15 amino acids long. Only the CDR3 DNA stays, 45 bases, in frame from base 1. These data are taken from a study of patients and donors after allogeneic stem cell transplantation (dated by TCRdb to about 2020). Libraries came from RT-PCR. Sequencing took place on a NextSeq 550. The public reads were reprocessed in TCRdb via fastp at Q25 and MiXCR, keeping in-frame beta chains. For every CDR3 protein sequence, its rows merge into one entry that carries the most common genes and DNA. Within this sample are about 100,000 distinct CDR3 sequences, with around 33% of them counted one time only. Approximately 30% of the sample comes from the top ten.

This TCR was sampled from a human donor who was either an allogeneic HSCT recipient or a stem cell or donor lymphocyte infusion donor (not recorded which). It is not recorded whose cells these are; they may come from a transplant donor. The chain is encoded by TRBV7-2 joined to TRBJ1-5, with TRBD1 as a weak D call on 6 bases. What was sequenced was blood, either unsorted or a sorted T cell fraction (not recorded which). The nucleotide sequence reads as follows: TGTGCCAGCAGCCTCACAACAGGGTTCAAACAGCCCCAGCATTTT. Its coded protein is CASSLTTGFKQPQHF.